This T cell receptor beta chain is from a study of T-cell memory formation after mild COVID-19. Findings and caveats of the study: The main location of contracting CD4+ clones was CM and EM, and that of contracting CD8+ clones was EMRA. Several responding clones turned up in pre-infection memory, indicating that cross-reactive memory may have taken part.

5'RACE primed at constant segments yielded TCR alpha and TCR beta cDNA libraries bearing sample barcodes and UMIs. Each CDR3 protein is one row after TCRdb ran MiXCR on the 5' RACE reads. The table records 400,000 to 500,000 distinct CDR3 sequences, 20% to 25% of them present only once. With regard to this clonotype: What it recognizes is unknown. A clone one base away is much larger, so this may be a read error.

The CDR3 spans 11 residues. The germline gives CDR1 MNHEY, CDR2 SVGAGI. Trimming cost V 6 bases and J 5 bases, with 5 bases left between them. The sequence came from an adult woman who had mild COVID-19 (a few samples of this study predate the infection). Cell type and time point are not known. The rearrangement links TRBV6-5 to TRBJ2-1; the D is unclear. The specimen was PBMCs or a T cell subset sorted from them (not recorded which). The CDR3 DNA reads TGTGCCAGCAGAGAGAACAATGAGCAGTTCTTC. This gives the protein CASRENNEQFF.